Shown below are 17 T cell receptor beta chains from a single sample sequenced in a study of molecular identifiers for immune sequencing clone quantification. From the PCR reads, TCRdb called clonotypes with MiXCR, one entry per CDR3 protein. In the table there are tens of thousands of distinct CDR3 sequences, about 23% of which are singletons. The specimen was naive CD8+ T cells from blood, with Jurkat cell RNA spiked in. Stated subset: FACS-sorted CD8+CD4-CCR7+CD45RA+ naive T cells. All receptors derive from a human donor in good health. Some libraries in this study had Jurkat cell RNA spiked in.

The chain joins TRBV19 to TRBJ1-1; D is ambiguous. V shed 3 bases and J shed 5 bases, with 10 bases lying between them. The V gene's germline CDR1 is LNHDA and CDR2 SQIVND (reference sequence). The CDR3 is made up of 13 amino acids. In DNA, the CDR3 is TGTGCCAGTAGTATCGACCAGAAAACTGAAGCTTTCTTT. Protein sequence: CASSIDQKTEAFF.

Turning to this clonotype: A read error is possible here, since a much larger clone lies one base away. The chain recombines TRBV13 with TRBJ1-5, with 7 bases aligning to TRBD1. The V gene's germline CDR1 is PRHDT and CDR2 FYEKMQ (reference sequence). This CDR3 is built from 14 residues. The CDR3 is CASSPDRSGQSQHF. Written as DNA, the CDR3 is TGTGCCAGCAGCCCGGACAGGTCGGGTCAGTCCCAGCATTTT. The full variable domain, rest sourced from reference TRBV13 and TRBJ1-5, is AAGVIQSPRHLIKEKRETATLKCYPIPRHDTVYWYQQGPGQDPQFLISFYEKMQSDKGSIPDRFSAQQFSDYHSELNMSSLELGDSALYFCASSPDRSGQSQHFGDGTRLSIL.

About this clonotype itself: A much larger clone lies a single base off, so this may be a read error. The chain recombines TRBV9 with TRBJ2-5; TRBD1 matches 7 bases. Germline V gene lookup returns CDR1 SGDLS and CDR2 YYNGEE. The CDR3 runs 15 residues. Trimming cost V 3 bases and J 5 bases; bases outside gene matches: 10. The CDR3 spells CASSAAQGWSETQYF. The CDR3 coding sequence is TGTGCCAGCAGCGCTGCACAGGGGTGGTCGGAGACCCAGTACTTC.

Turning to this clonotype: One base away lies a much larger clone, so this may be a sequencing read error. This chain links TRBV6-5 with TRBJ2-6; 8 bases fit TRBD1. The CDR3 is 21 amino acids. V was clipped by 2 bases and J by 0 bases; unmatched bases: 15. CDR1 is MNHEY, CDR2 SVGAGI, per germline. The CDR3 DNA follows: TGTGCCAGCAGTTACACCGCCCGCCCGGACAGGGCTACCTCTGGGGCCAACGTCCTGACTTTC. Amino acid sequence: CASSYTARPDRATSGANVLTF.

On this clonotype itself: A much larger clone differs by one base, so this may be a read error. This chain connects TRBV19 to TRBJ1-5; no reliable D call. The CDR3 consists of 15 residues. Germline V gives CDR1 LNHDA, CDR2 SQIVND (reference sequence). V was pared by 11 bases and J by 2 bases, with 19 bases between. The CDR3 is CAGTGSGMGNQPQHF. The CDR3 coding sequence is TGTGCCGGTACTGGGTCAGGAATGGGCAATCAGCCCCAGCATTTT.

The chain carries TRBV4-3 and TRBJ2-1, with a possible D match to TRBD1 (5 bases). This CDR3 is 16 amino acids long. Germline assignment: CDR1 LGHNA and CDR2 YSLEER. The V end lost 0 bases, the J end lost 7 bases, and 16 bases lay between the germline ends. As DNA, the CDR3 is TGCGCCAGCAGCCAAGATCCGTGGGGCAGCTTGAATGAGCAGTTCTTC. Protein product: CASSQDPWGSLNEQFF.

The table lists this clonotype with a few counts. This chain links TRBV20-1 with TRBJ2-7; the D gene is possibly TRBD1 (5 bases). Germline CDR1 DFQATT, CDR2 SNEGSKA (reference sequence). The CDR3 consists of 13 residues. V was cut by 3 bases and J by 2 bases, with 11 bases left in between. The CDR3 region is CSARGYRTYEQYF. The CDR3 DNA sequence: TGCAGTGCTAGGGGGTACAGGACCTACGAGCAGTACTTC.

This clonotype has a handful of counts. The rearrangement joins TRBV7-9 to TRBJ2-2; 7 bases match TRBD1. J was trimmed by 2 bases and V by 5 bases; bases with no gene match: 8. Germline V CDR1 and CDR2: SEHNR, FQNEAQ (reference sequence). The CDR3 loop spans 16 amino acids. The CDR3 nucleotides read TGTGCCAGCAGCCAAATGACAGGGACCAACACCGGGGAGCTGTTTTTT. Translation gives CASSQMTGTNTGELFF.

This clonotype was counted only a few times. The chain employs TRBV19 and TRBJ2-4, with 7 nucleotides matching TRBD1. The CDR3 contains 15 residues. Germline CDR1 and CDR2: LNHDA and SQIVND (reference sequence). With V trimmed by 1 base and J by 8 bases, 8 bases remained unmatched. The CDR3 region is CASSIVGQVMDIQYF. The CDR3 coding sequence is TGTGCCAGTAGTATAGTCGGACAGGTGATGGACATTCAGTACTTC.

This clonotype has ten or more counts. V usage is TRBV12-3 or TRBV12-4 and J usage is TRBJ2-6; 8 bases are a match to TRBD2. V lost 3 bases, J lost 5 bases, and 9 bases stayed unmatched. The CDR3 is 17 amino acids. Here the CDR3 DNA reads TGTGCCAGCAGTTTCGAGGTCGGGAGGGTTAGGGCCAACGTCCTGACTTTC. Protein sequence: CASSFEVGRVRANVLTF.

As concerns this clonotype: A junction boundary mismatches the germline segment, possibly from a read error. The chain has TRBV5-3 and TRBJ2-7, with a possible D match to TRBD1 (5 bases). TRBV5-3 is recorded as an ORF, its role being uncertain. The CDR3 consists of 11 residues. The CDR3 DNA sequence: TGCGCCAGCAGCTTGTGTGACAGACGAGAGTTC. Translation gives CASSLCDRREF.

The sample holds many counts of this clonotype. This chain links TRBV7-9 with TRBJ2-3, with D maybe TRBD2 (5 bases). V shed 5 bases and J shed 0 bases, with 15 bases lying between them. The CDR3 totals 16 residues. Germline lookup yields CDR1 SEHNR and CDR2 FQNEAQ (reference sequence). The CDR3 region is CASSPVLAGSTDTQYF. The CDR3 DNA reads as TGTGCCAGCAGCCCCGTTTTGGCGGGCAGCACAGATACGCAGTATTTT.

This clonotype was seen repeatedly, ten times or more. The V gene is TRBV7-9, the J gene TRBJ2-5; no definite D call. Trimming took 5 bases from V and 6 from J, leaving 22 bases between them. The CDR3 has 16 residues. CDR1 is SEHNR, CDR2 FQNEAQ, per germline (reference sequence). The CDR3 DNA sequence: TGTGCCAGCAGCCAGACGGTTTCCCGGACGGAAAAGACCCAGTACTTC. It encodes CASSQTVSRTEKTQYF.

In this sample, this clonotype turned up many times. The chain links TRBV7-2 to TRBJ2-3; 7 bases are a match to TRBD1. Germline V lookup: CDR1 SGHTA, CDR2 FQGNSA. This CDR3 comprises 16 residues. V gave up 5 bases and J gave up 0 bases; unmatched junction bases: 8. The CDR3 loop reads CASSRTGDGSTDTQYF. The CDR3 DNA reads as TGTGCCAGCAGCCGGACAGGAGACGGTAGCACAGATACGCAGTATTTT.

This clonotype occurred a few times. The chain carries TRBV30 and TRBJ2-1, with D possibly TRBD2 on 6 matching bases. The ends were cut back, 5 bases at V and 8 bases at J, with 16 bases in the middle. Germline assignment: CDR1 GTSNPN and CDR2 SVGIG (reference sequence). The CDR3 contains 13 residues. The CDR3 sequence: CAWSNGRGDEQFF. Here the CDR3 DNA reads TGTGCCTGGTCTAACGGGAGAGGTGATGAGCAGTTCTTC. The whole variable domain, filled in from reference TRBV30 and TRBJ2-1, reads SQTIHQWPATLVQPVGSPLSLECTVEGTSNPNLYWYRQAAGRGLQLLFYSVGIGQISSEVPQNLSASRPQDRQFILSSKKLLLSDSGFYLCAWSNGRGDEQFFGPGTRLTVL.

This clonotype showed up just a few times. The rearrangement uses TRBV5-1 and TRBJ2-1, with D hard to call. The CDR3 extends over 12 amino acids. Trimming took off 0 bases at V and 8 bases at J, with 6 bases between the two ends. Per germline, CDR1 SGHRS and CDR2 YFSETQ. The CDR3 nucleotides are TGCGCCAGCAGCTTGGAATCCGATGAGCAGTTCTTC. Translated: CASSLESDEQFF. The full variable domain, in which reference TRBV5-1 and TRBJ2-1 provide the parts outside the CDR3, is KAGVTQTPRYLIKTRGQQVTLSCSPISGHRSVSWYQQTPGQGLQFLFEYFSETQRNKGNFPGRFSGRQFSNSRSEMNVSTLELGDSALYLCASSLESDEQFFGPGTRLTVL.

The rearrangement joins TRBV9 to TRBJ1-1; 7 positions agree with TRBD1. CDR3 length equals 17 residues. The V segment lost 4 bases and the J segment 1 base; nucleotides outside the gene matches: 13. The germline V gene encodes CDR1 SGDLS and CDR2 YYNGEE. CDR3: CASSSQPLTGANTEAFF. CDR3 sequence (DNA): TGTGCCAGCAGCTCTCAACCGCTTACAGGGGCGAACACTGAAGCTTTCTTT.